These 28 T cell receptor beta chains were all obtained from the same sample, sequenced in a study of cytomegalovirus exposure and HLA in healthy donors. The PCR used 60 Vbeta and 13 Jbeta primers. TCRdb's table, derived via immunoSEQ multiplex PCR, lists solely in-frame clones and lacks some. The table shows roughly 140,000 clones, with about 75% occurring only once. The source material was PBMCs. All receptors derive from a woman aged 30 to 39 in good health and CMV-seronegative.

The chain links TRBV5-1 to TRBJ1-3, with D maybe TRBD1 (5 bases). The V gene's germline CDR1 is SGHRS and CDR2 YFSETQ. This CDR3 is 15 amino acids long. V lost 4 bases and J lost 0, with 11 bases in between. CDR3 residues: CASSPGEPSGNTIYF. The CDR3 bases are TGCGCCAGCAGCCCGGGGGAACCCTCTGGAAACACCATATATTTT.

V is TRBV6-1 and J is TRBJ2-2, with a weak D call TRBD2 (6 bases). This CDR3 spans 13 amino acids. From germline, CDR1 is MNHNS and CDR2 SASEGT. The V end lost 7 bases, the J end lost 6 bases, and 12 bases lay between the germline ends. CDR3 sequence: CASTRDFSGELFF. The DNA of the CDR3 is TGTGCCAGCACCCGGGACTTCTCCGGGGAGCTGTTTTTT.

The chain recombines TRBV5-1 with TRBJ2-5; 9 bases match TRBD1. The CDR3 extends over 15 amino acids. Germline trimming cut 3 bases from V and 5 bases from J; bases unmatched to any gene: 8. Germline CDR1 and CDR2: SGHRS and YFSETQ. The CDR3 nucleotides are TGCGCCAGCAGCTCCGGGACAGGGTACGATGAGACCCAGTACTTC. Amino acids: CASSSGTGYDETQYF.

The chain recombines TRBV9 with TRBJ1-2; the D gene is possibly TRBD1 (6 bases). V was trimmed by 6 bases and J by 1 base, leaving 13 bases between them. The CDR3 spans 14 residues. Germline V CDR1 and CDR2: SGDLS, YYNGEE. The CDR3, as DNA: TGTGCCAGCACCAAGGGGGGGGATAACTATGGCTACACCTTC. Protein: CASTKGGDNYGYTF.

The rearrangement links TRBV10-3 to TRBJ2-7, with 8 bases lining up with TRBD1. Germline-derived CDR1 and CDR2 are ENHRY and SYGVKD. CDR3 length: 15 amino acids. Trimming took 2 bases from V and 0 from J; bases not matched to a gene: 3. The CDR3 DNA is TGTGCCATCAGTGAGGGACAGGGAGCCTCCTACGAGCAGTACTTC. Amino acids: CAISEGQGASYEQYF.

This sequence joins TRBV6-6 and TRBJ1-3; TRBD1 matches at 9 bases. Germline CDR1 is MNHNY and CDR2 is SVGAGI (reference sequence). V lost 6 bases, J lost 1 base, and 4 bases stayed unmatched. This CDR3 is 15 amino acids long. The CDR3 loop is CASSLTGGSGNTIYF. CDR3 DNA: TGTGCCAGCAGCCTGACAGGGGGATCTGGAAACACCATATATTTT.

The CDR3 bases are TGTGCCAGCATCAAGAGACTAGCGGGGGGTCCCCATGAGCAGTTCTTC. This translates into CASIKRLAGGPHEQFF. The chain is built from TRBV7-2 and TRBJ2-1; 13 bases match TRBD2. CDR1 is SGHTA and CDR2 is FQGNSA in the germline V gene. This CDR3 region has 16 residues. With 7 bases clipped from V and 8 bases from J, the junction kept 11 bases outside the gene matches.

This chain links TRBV18 with TRBJ1-2, with D possibly matching TRBD1 (5 bases). The V end was cut by 2 bases, the J end by 4 bases, with 14 bases between. Germline V gene sequence: CDR1 KGHSH, CDR2 LQKENI. The CDR3 totals 15 residues. The DNA for the CDR3 is TGTGCCAGCTCACCAGGCAGACAGAAGCTCTATGGCTACACCTTC. Protein sequence: CASSPGRQKLYGYTF.

The rearrangement joins TRBV6-5 to TRBJ2-2; D possibly corresponds to TRBD1 (5 bases). This CDR3 region has 16 residues. V gave up 0 bases and J gave up 3 bases, with 11 bases separating them. Germline CDR1 is MNHEY and CDR2 is SVGAGI. CDR3 region: CASSYSISGYTGELFF. The CDR3 DNA reads TGTGCCAGCAGTTACTCGATATCAGGGTACACCGGGGAGCTGTTTTTT.

This chain uses TRBV5-8 with TRBJ1-2; D remains unclear. CDR3 length equals 15 residues. The V gene lost 0 bases and the J gene lost 1 base, with 10 bases spanning the gap. Germline loops: CDR1 SGHTS, CDR2 YDEGEE. DNA for the CDR3: TGTGCCAGCAGCTTGGATCAGGCCATTAACTATGGCTACACCTTC. It specifies CASSLDQAINYGYTF.

This clone was seen more than once but under ten times. The chain carries TRBV10-3 and TRBJ1-3, with D uncertain. The CDR3 is 15 residues long. Germline V gene lookup returns CDR1 ENHRY and CDR2 SYGVKD. V shed 0 bases and J shed 2 bases, with 8 bases lying between them. The CDR3 loop reads CAISESRGTGNTIYF. DNA for the CDR3: TGTGCCATCAGTGAGTCGAGAGGGACTGGAAACACCATATATTTT.

This clone was seen just once. The rearrangement uses TRBV28 and TRBJ2-7; 7 bases align to TRBD2. V dropped 5 bases and J dropped 0; count of bases not matched to a gene: 4. The length of the CDR3 is 14 residues. Germline CDR1 and CDR2: MDHEN and SYDVKM. CDR3 amino acids: CASSIAGDSYEQYF. In DNA, the CDR3 is TGTGCCAGCAGTATAGCGGGTGACTCCTACGAGCAGTACTTC.

The CDR3 DNA reads TGTGCCAGCAGTTTATCCTTCGCGTCGGAGCAGTACGTC. Translated, it gives CASSLSFASEQYV. The V and J genes are TRBV28 and TRBJ2-7; D not certain. The V gene lost 1 base and the J gene lost 7 bases, with 11 bases spanning the gap. This CDR3 is built from 13 residues. Germline V gene data show CDR1 as MDHEN and CDR2 as SYDVKM.

The chain links TRBV19 to TRBJ2-7; D may be TRBD2 (5 bases). V was shortened by 1 base and J by 0 bases, with 10 bases between the two germline ends. Germline-derived CDR1 and CDR2 are LNHDA and SQIVND (reference sequence). The CDR3 consists of 15 residues. CDR3 protein: CASSIGEPSSYEQYF. The CDR3 DNA is TGTGCCAGTAGTATAGGGGAGCCTTCCTCCTACGAGCAGTACTTC.

This clone occurred a few times. The chain joins TRBV5-4 to TRBJ2-1, with 12 nucleotides matching TRBD2. Losses at the gene ends were 4 bases for V and 6 bases for J; bases not matched to a gene: 8. The CDR3 contains 16 residues. Germline V CDR1 and CDR2: SGHNT, YYREEE (reference sequence). The CDR3: CASSQDPSGGANEQFF. As DNA, the CDR3 is TGTGCCAGCAGCCAAGATCCTAGCGGGGGGGCCAATGAGCAGTTCTTC.

The J gene is TRBJ1-4, the V gene TRBV5-6, with D tentatively TRBD1 (5 bases). Trimming pared 0 bases from V and 7 bases from J, leaving 10 bases between. Germline V gene lookup returns CDR1 SGHDT and CDR2 YYEEEE. The length of the CDR3 is 14 residues. This CDR3 is CASSLGRGGEKLFF. The CDR3 nucleotides read TGTGCCAGCAGCTTGGGAAGGGGTGGTGAAAAACTGTTTTTT.

The chain uses TRBV7-9 and TRBJ1-1; D is perhaps TRBD1 (5 bases). Trimming stripped 1 base from V and 1 base from J, with 7 bases between. The germline CDR1 and CDR2 sequences are SEHNR and FQNEAQ (reference sequence). The CDR3 runs to 14 residues. CDR3 loop: CASSLGQGNTEAFF. The CDR3 region has the DNA TGTGCCAGCAGCTTAGGGCAGGGGAACACTGAAGCTTTCTTT.

V and J are TRBV6-6 and TRBJ2-7; 8 nucleotides match TRBD1. The trim removed 0 bases at V and 2 bases at J, leaving 3 bases unmatched. Germline V gives CDR1 MNHNY, CDR2 SVGAGI (reference sequence). The CDR3 totals 15 residues. CDR3 region: CASSYSGQGPYEQYV. CDR3 sequence (DNA): TGTGCCAGCAGTTACTCAGGACAGGGCCCCTACGAGCAGTACGTC.

The chain employs TRBV7-3 and TRBJ2-3, with TRBD1 as a possible D gene (5 bases). The CDR3 spans 14 residues. V was trimmed by 2 bases and J by 3 bases, leaving 9 bases between them. Germline lookup yields CDR1 SGHTA and CDR2 FQGTGA. The DNA for the CDR3 is TGTGCCAGCAGCTTATCAGGGTTTACAGATACGCAGTATTTT. As protein: CASSLSGFTDTQYF.

V and J are TRBV14 and TRBJ2-4; 8 bases match TRBD2. J was trimmed by 2 bases and V by 4 bases; bases with no gene match: 19. The length of the CDR3 is 20 residues. In germline, CDR1 is SGHDN, CDR2 FVKESK. This chain's CDR3 is CASSPKWGLAGGDPKNIQYF. The CDR3 DNA is TGTGCCAGCAGCCCTAAATGGGGTTTGGCGGGGGGCGACCCCAAAAACATTCAGTACTTC.

This clone was seen a few times. This chain links TRBV7-2 with TRBJ2-3; 10 positions agree with TRBD2. The CDR3 runs 16 residues. V trimming: 4 bases; J trimming: 3 bases; junction bases outside the gene matches: 7. The germline gives CDR1 SGHTA, CDR2 FQGNSA. Here the CDR3 reads CASSSQGTSATDTQYF. The DNA for the CDR3 is TGTGCCAGCAGCTCCCAGGGGACTAGCGCTACAGATACGCAGTATTTT.

This clone was found a few times. CDR3 in DNA: TGCGCCAGCAGCCAAGAACGGGTCGTCGGATATGGCTACACCTTC. Protein: CASSQERVVGYGYTF. This chain links TRBV4-1 with TRBJ1-2; D unclear. The V gene lost 0 bases and the J gene lost 5 bases, with 13 bases spanning the gap. There are 15 residues in the CDR3. Germline values: CDR1 MGHRA, CDR2 YSYEKL.

V usage is TRBV7-8 and J usage is TRBJ2-7; D unresolved. This CDR3 has 15 residues. Germline assignment: CDR1 SGHVS and CDR2 FQNEAQ. The V gene lost 6 bases and the J gene lost 6 bases, with 21 bases spanning the gap. The CDR3 DNA reads TGTGCCAGCAGTAAACTACCGGTGGCGACTGGCGAGCAGTACGTC. The encoded protein is CASSKLPVATGEQYV.

Regarding this clone: The junction does not match germline at one end; this may be a read error. This sequence joins TRBV7-9 and TRBJ2-3, with D possibly being TRBD2 (6 bases). The germline V gene encodes CDR1 SEHNR and CDR2 FQNEAQ (reference sequence). The CDR3 has 17 residues. The DNA of the CDR3 is TGTTCCAGCAGCTCCCTCGGGGTAGCGGATAGCACAGATACGCAGTATTTT. Its protein product is CSSSSLGVADSTDTQYF.

This clone showed up just a few times. V is TRBV7-2 and J is TRBJ1-1; D is ambiguous. In germline, CDR1 is SGHTA, CDR2 FQGNSA. V was pared by 2 bases and J by 1 base, with 5 bases between. This CDR3 has 13 amino acids. The CDR3 loop reads CASSLQENTEAFF. CDR3 nucleotide sequence: TGTGCCAGCAGCTTACAGGAGAACACTGAAGCTTTCTTT.

The chain is built from TRBV2 and TRBJ2-7; TRBD1 is a possible D gene (5 bases). V lost 3 bases and J lost 8, with 14 bases in between. Germline V gene sequence: CDR1 SNHLY, CDR2 FYNNEI. The CDR3 is 13 amino acids. This CDR3 reads CASSDQGLSQQYV. For the CDR3, the DNA is TGTGCCAGCAGTGACCAGGGCCTCAGTCAGCAGTACGTC.

J is TRBJ2-5 and V is TRBV5-4, with 8 bases matching TRBD2. Trimming at V came to 4 bases and at J to 5 bases, leaving 10 bases not matched to a gene. The germline V gene has CDR1 SGHNT and CDR2 YYREEE (reference sequence). The CDR3 is made up of 15 amino acids. DNA of the CDR3: TGTGCCAGCAGCGCGGCTAGCGGGCCCCGGGAGACCCAGTACTTC. Its protein is CASSAASGPRETQYF. Variable domain in full (rest from reference TRBV5-4 and TRBJ2-5): ETGVTQSPTHLIKTRGQQVTLRCSSQSGHNTVSWYQQALGQGPQFIFQYYREEENGRGNFPPRFSGLQFPNYSSELNVNALELDDSALYLCASSAASGPRETQYFGPGTRLLVL.

There are a few counts of this clone. The chain is built from TRBV7-6 and TRBJ2-4; 10 nucleotides match TRBD1. Germline-derived CDR1 and CDR2 are SGHVS and FNYEAQ. The V gene end was trimmed by 1 base and the J gene end by 8 bases; junction bases not matched to a gene: 5. This CDR3 is 15 amino acids long. CDR3 in amino acids: CASSLVGQGTDIQYF. In nucleotides, the CDR3 is TGTGCCAGCAGCTTAGTGGGACAGGGGACAGACATTCAGTACTTC.